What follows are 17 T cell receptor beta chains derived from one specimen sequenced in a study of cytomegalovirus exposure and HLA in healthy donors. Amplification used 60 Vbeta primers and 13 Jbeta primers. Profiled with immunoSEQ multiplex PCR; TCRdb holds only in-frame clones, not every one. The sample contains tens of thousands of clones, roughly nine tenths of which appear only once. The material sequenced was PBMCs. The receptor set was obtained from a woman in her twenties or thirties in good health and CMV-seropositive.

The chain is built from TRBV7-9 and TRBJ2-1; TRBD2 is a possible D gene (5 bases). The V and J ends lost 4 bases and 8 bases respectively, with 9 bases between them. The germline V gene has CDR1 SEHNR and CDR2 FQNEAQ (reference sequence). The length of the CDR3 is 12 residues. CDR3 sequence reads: CASSSYSDEQFF. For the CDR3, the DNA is TGTGCCAGCAGCTCCTATAGCGATGAGCAGTTCTTC.

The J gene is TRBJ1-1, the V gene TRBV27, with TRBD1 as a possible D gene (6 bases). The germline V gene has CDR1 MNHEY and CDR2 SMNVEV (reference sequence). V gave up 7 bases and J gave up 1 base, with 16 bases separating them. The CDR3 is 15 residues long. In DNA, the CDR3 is TGTGCCAGCACTCGCGGGGGGCTGAGGAACACTGAAGCTTTCTTT. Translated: CASTRGGLRNTEAFF.

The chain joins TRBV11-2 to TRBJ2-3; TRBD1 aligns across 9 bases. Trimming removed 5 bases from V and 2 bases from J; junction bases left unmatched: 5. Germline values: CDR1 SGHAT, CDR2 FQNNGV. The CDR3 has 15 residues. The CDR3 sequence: CASSHGQGSTDTQYF. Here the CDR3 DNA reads TGTGCCAGCAGCCATGGACAGGGGTCCACAGATACGCAGTATTTT.

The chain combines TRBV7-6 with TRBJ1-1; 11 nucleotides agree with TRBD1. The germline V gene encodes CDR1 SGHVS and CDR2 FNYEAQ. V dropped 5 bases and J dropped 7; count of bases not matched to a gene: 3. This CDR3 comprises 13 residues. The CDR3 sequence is CASSRGTGGEAFF. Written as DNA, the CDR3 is TGTGCCAGCAGCCGCGGGACAGGGGGTGAAGCTTTCTTT.

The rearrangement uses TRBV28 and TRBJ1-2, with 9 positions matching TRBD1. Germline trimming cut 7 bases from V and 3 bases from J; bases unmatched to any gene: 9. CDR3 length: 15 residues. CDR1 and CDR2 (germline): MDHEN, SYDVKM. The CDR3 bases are TGTGCCAGCAAATGGCCGGGGACAGGGCACTATGGCTACACCTTC. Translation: CASKWPGTGHYGYTF.

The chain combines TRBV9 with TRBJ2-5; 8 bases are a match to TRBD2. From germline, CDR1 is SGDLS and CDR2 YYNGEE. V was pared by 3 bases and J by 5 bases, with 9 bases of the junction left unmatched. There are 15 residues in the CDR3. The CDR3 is CASSAQRGPWETQYF. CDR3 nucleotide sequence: TGTGCCAGCAGCGCCCAGCGGGGGCCTTGGGAGACCCAGTACTTC.

This CDR3 is CASSSRDSSYEQYF. The CDR3 DNA reads as TGTGCCAGCAGCTCGAGGGACAGCTCCTACGAGCAGTACTTC. J is TRBJ2-7 and V is TRBV7-6; TRBD1 matches 7 bases. From germline, CDR1 is SGHVS and CDR2 FNYEAQ. The junction had 3 bases not matched to a gene; V was cut back by 4 bases and J by 0 bases. This CDR3 has 14 residues.

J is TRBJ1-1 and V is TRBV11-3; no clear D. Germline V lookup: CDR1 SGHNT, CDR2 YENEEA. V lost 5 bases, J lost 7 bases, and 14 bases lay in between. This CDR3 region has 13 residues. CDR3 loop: CASSRGGRGEAFF. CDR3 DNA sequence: TGTGCCAGCAGCCGAGGTGGTCGTGGTGAAGCTTTCTTT.

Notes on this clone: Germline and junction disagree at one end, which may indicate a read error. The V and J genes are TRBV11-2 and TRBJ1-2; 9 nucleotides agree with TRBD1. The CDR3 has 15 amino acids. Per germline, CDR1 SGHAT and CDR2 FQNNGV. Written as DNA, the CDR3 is TGTGCCAGCAGCTTCGCCGGACAGGGGACCTATGGCTACTCCTTC. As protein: CASSFAGQGTYGYSF.

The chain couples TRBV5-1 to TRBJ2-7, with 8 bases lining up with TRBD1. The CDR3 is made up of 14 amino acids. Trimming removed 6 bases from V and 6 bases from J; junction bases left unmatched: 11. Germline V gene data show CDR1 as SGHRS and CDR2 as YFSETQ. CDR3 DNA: TGCGCCAGCAAGTTCGGACAGGGATTAACCGAGCAGTACTTC. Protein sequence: CASKFGQGLTEQYF.

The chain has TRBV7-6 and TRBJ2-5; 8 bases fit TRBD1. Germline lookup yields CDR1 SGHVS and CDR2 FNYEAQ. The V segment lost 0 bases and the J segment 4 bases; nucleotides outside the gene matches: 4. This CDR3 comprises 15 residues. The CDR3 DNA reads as TGTGCCAGCAGCTTAGCCCCGGACAGGGTAGAGACCCAGTACTTC. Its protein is CASSLAPDRVETQYF.

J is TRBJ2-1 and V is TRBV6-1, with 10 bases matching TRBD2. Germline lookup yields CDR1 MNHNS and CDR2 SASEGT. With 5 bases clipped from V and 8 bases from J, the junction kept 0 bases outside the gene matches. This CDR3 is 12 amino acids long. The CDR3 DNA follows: TGTGCCAGCAGTCTAGCGGGGGATGAGCAGTTCTTC. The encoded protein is CASSLAGDEQFF.

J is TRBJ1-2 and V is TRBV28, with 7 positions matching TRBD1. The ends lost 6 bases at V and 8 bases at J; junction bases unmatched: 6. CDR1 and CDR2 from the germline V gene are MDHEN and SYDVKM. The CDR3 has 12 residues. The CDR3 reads CASRRQGWGYTF. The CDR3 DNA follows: TGTGCCAGCAGGAGACAGGGTTGGGGCTACACCTTC.

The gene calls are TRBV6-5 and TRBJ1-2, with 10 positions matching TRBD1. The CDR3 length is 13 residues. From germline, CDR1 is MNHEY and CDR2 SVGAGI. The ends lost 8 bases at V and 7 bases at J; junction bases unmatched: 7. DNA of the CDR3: TGTGCCAGCCGACAGGGGGCTAGGGGTGGCTACACCTTC. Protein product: CASRQGARGGYTF.

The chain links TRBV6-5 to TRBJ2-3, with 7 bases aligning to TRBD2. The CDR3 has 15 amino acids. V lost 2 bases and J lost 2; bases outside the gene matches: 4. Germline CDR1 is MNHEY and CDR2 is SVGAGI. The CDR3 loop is CASSYGLGDTDTQYF. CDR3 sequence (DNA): TGTGCCAGCAGTTACGGACTAGGAGACACAGATACGCAGTATTTT.

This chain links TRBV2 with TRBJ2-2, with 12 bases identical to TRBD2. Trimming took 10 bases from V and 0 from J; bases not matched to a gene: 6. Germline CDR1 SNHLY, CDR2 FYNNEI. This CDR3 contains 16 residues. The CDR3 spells CAMAGTSGSNTGELFF. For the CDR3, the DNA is TGTGCCATGGCCGGGACTAGCGGGTCGAACACCGGGGAGCTGTTTTTT.

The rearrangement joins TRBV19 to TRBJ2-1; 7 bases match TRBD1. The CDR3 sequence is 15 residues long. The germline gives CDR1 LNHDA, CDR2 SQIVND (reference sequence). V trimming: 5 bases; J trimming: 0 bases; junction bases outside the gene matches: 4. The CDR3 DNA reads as TGTGCCAGTAGTCCGACAGGGCACTCCTACAATGAGCAGTTCTTC. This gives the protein CASSPTGHSYNEQFF.